Listed below are T cell receptor beta chains from one sample, sequenced in a study of T cells in Graves' hyperthyroidism and ophthalmopathy. A single record per CDR3 protein comes from TCRdb applying MiXCR to the multiplex PCR reads. This table has hundreds of thousands of distinct CDR3 sequences, about 18% appearing once. The material sequenced was blood. These receptors all stem from a middle-aged man with Graves' hyperthyroidism. Both conserved end residues are part of each CDR3. A D gene is named only where the DNA matches it firmly. Clone size is not always given. Where it is, it says once, few, many or a class for expanded clones.

j_gene | abundance | len | d_gene | v_gene | CDR3aa | CDR3nt
TRBJ2-7 | many | 18 | TRBD2 | TRBV28 | CASSPGLAGGRSSYEQYF | TGTGCCAGCAGCCCCGGACTAGCGGGGGGCAGGAGCTCCTACGAGCAGTACTTC
TRBJ2-7 | many | 13 | . | TRBV14 | CASSPRDIYEQYF | TGTGCCAGCAGCCCCCGGGACATCTACGAGCAGTACTTC
TRBJ2-7 | . | 13 | . | TRBV7-8 | CASSLGGGAWQYF | TGTGCCAGCAGCTTAGGCGGCGGTGCATGGCAGTACTTC
TRBJ1-1 | many | 14 | TRBD1 | TRBV5-1 | CASSWDSRNTEAFF | TGCGCCAGCAGCTGGGACAGCCGGAACACTGAAGCTTTCTTT
TRBJ2-1 | once | 17 | TRBD2 | TRBV6-2/TRBV6-3 | CASMLPGGGGRENEQFF | TGTGCCAGCATGCTACCTGGGGGGGGAGGCCGGGAAAATGAGCAGTTCTTC
TRBJ2-7 | . | 14 | . | TRBV7-2 | CASSFITGPLEQYF | TGTGCCAGCAGCTTTATCACAGGGCCCCTCGAGCAGTACTTC
TRBJ2-5 | . | 15 | . | TRBV7-9 | CASSFGTLGQETQYF | TGTGCCAGCAGCTTTGGTACCCTTGGACAAGAGACCCAGTACTTC
TRBJ2-1 | . | 14 | . | TRBV3-1 | CASSQVGGGAEQFF | TGTGCCAGCAGCCAGGTAGGAGGGGGGGCTGAGCAGTTCTTC
TRBJ1-4 | many | 15 | TRBD1 | TRBV12-3/TRBV12-4 | CASSRRTGLSGKLFF | TGTGCCAGCAGTCGCAGGACAGGGTTGTCTGGAAAACTGTTTTTT
TRBJ1-5 | many | 14 | . | TRBV20-1 | CSAWVTGFNQPQHF | TGCAGTGCTTGGGTGACAGGATTCAATCAGCCCCAGCATTTT
TRBJ1-2 | . | 15 | . | TRBV4-2 | CASSQDDWQAGGYTF | TGTGCCAGCAGCCAAGATGATTGGCAGGCGGGAGGCTACACCTTC
TRBJ2-1 | many | 14 | . | TRBV6-2/TRBV6-3 | CASSYSRRSNEQFF | TGTGCCAGCAGTTACTCACGCAGGTCTAATGAGCAGTTCTTC
TRBJ2-1 | many | 14 | TRBD1 | TRBV7-9 | CASSIWTGFNEQFF | TGTGCCAGCAGCATCTGGACAGGCTTCAATGAGCAGTTCTTC
TRBJ1-5 | few | 14 | . | TRBV7-2 | CASSLVVDRQPQHF | TGTGCCAGCAGCTTAGTTGTGGACCGGCAGCCCCAGCATTTT
TRBJ2-7 | many | 12 | . | TRBV30 | CAYRASSYEQYF | TGTGCCTACCGGGCCTCGTCCTACGAGCAGTACTTC
TRBJ2-5 | many | 11 | . | TRBV30 | CACRVGETQYF | TGTGCCTGCCGGGTGGGAGAGACCCAGTACTTC
TRBJ1-5 | many | 16 | . | TRBV7-9 | CASSLAPEGYNQPQHF | TGTGCCAGCAGCTTAGCCCCGGAGGGCTACAATCAGCCCCAGCATTTT
TRBJ2-1 | . | 15 | TRBD1 | TRBV5-4 | CASSSRDRETNEQFF | TGTGCCAGCAGCTCCCGGGACAGGGAAACCAATGAGCAGTTCTTC
TRBJ2-3 | . | 14 | . | TRBV7-2 | CASSRGRGSHTQYF | TGTGCCAGCAGCCGCGGCAGGGGTTCTCATACGCAGTATTTT
TRBJ2-2 | many | 14 | TRBD1 | TRBV29-1 | CSVRRDRRTGELFF | TGCAGCGTTCGCCGGGACAGACGTACCGGGGAGCTGTTTTTT
TRBJ2-2 | . | 17 | TRBD2 | TRBV27 | CASSLYLAGGITGELFF | TGTGCCAGCAGTTTATACCTAGCGGGGGGAATCACCGGGGAGCTGTTTTTT
TRBJ1-3 | many | 15 | . | TRBV5-1 | CASSLATASGNTIYF | TGCGCCAGCAGCTTGGCCACGGCCTCTGGAAACACCATATATTTT
TRBJ1-5 | medium-sized | 16 | . | TRBV7-2 | CASSLEGPYSNQPQHF | TGTGCCAGCAGCTTAGAAGGGCCCTATAGCAATCAGCCCCAGCATTTT
TRBJ2-3 | many | 17 | TRBD2 | TRBV15 | CATSRGGTSGAGDTQYF | TGTGCCACCAGCAGAGGCGGGACTAGCGGGGCGGGAGATACGCAGTATTTT
TRBJ2-1 | many | 18 | TRBD1 | TRBV27 | CASSSQTLTGGSYNEQFF | TGTGCCAGCAGTTCCCAGACTCTAACAGGGGGTTCCTACAATGAGCAGTTCTTC
TRBJ2-3 | many | 16 | TRBD1 | TRBV7-2 | CASSLVGTDYADTQYF | TGTGCCAGCAGCTTAGTCGGGACAGACTACGCAGATACGCAGTATTTT
TRBJ1-4 | . | 14 | . | TRBV7-2 | CAGSLGQGNEKLFF | TGTGCCGGCAGCTTGGGGCAGGGGAATGAAAAACTGTTTTTT
TRBJ1-4 | many | 15 | . | TRBV6-1 | CASSERRATNEKLFF | TGTGCCAGCAGTGAGCGCAGAGCAACTAATGAAAAACTGTTTTTT
TRBJ1-1 | many | 14 | TRBD1 | TRBV2 | CASSDRTGDTEAFF | TGTGCCAGCAGTGACCGGACAGGGGATACTGAAGCTTTCTTT
TRBJ2-3 | many | 16 | TRBD1 | TRBV7-6 | CASSHPQTGGADTQYF | TGTGCCAGCAGCCATCCCCAGACAGGGGGGGCAGATACGCAGTATTTT
TRBJ2-7 | many | 13 | TRBD1 | TRBV11-1 | CASSQGVAYEQYF | TGTGCCAGCAGCCAGGGGGTGGCTTACGAGCAGTACTTC
TRBJ1-1 | . | 15 | TRBD1 | TRBV20-1 | CSAVPGQGTGTEAFF | TGCAGTGCTGTTCCGGGACAGGGAACGGGCACTGAAGCTTTCTTT
TRBJ2-2 | many | 14 | . | TRBV5-5 | CASSLLSNTGELFF | TGTGCCAGCAGCTTGCTCTCGAACACCGGGGAGCTGTTTTTT
TRBJ2-1 | many | 14 | . | TRBV28 | CASTVGFSSNQQFF | TGTGCCAGCACCGTTGGATTTTCTAGCAATCAGCAGTTCTTC
TRBJ1-2 | many | 16 | . | TRBV5-1 | CASSLAVGAVGYGYTF | TGCGCCAGCAGCTTGGCCGTAGGGGCCGTAGGCTATGGCTACACCTTC
TRBJ2-7 | many | 16 | . | TRBV10-3 | CAISEWSRTSSYEQYF | TGTGCCATCAGTGAGTGGAGTCGGACCTCCTCCTACGAGCAGTACTTC
TRBJ1-4 | many | 15 | . | TRBV27 | CASRQGGATNEKLFF | TGTGCCAGCAGACAGGGTGGTGCAACTAATGAAAAACTGTTTTTT
TRBJ2-7 | many | 14 | TRBD1 | TRBV30 | CAWSVGTGGYEQYF | TGTGCCTGGAGTGTCGGGACAGGGGGCTACGAGCAGTACTTC
TRBJ2-7 | many | 14 | . | TRBV6-1 | CASSGLIGSYEQYF | TGTGCCAGCAGTGGTCTAATCGGATCCTACGAGCAGTACTTC
TRBJ2-3 | many | 14 | . | TRBV29-1 | CSVEEVKSTDTQYF | TGCAGCGTTGAGGAGGTGAAATCCACAGATACGCAGTATTTT
TRBJ1-2 | . | 14 | TRBD1 | TRBV11-3 | CASSRDRNSYGYTF | TGTGCCAGCAGCAGGGACAGGAATTCCTATGGCTACACCTTC
TRBJ2-7 | many | 13 | . | TRBV4-3 | CASSLKTAYEQYF | TGCGCCAGCAGCCTGAAGACAGCCTACGAGCAGTACTTC
TRBJ2-1 | many | 15 | TRBD1 | TRBV5-1 | CASSRGQAGYNEQFF | TGCGCCAGCAGCCGGGGACAGGCGGGGTACAATGAGCAGTTCTTC
TRBJ2-1 | . | 11 | . | TRBV6-1 | CASSDEDEQFF | TGTGCCAGCAGTGACGAGGATGAGCAGTTCTTC
TRBJ1-2 | many | 13 | TRBD1 | TRBV6-1 | CAAPRGPNYGYTF | TGTGCTGCCCCCAGGGGGCCGAACTATGGCTACACCTTC